This T cell receptor (beta chain) came from a study of blood T cell repertoires in COVID-19. The CDR3 spans 15 residues. The V end lost 6 bases, the J end lost 2 bases, and 16 bases lay between the germline ends. Germline CDR1 and CDR2: MNHEY and SMNVEV (reference sequence). This table comes from immunoSEQ multiplex PCR, and its TCRdb copy is limited to in-frame clones, with some not included. Of some 180,000 clones listed, roughly 81% are singletons. The sequencing input was peripheral blood. The rearrangement links TRBV27 to TRBJ2-5; D not resolved. The clonotype comes from a woman between 35 and 50 years old with COVID-19, enrolled during active disease. The DNA of the CDR3 is TGTGCCAGCAGCACACGCAAAGAACCACAAGAGACCCAGTACTTC. This codes for CASSTRKEPQETQYF.